What follows are 17 T cell receptor beta chains derived from one specimen sequenced in a study of regulatory T cells in long-lasting Graves disease. iRepertoire HTBI primers and Arm-PCR of CDR3 regions built TCR beta libraries. TCRdb itself ran the multiplex PCR reads through MiXCR, one entry per CDR3 protein. In the table there are approximately 400,000 distinct CDR3 sequences, 15% of which are singletons. Stated time point: newly diagnosed GD, antithyroid drugs for less than 3 months. RNA from PBMCs was the source of the TCR library. These records were also assigned to another study, of T cells in Graves' hyperthyroidism and ophthalmopathy.

The source was peripheral blood mononuclear cells (PBMCs), collected at new diagnosis, from a patient treated with antithyroid drugs. These receptors all come from a woman aged 25-40 years with Graves disease.

This clonotype came up many times. The chain has TRBV12-3 or TRBV12-4 and TRBJ2-1; 14 bases line up with TRBD2. Trimming cost V 6 bases and J 0 bases; bases outside gene matches: 7. The length of the CDR3 is 18 residues. CDR3 sequence reads: CASSPGLAGAGSYNEQFF. As DNA, the CDR3 is TGTGCCAGCAGCCCGGGACTAGCGGGAGCCGGCTCCTACAATGAGCAGTTCTTC.

This clonotype has a count of ten or more. The gene calls are TRBV7-3 and TRBJ2-1; D perhaps matches TRBD2 (5 bases). The V gene lost 5 bases and the J gene lost 6 bases, with 14 bases spanning the gap. Germline V gene lookup returns CDR1 SGHTA and CDR2 FQGTGA. The CDR3 has 14 amino acids. Here the CDR3 DNA reads TGTGCCAGCAGCCCAAATCCTGGACTCAATGAGCAGTTCTTC. The encoded protein is CASSPNPGLNEQFF. Supplemented by reference TRBV7-3 and TRBJ2-1, the full variable domain reads GAGVSQTPSNKVTEKGKYVELRCDPISGHTALYWYRQSLGQGPEFLIYFQGTGAADDSGLPNDRFFAVRPEGSVSTLKIQRTERGDSAVYLCASSPNPGLNEQFFGPGTRLTVL.

This CDR3 is CASSQEGWSAGGAGEQFF. CDR3 coding DNA: TGTGCCAGCAGCCAAGAGGGATGGTCGGCGGGAGGTGCGGGAGAGCAGTTCTTC. This sequence joins TRBV3-1 and TRBJ2-1, with TRBD2 matching 8 bases. Germline CDR1 and CDR2: LGHDT and YNNKEL (reference sequence). V was clipped by 0 bases and J by 10 bases; unmatched bases: 17. This CDR3 has 18 residues.

Details on this clonotype: This may be a read error: a much more frequent sequence differs by one nucleotide. J is TRBJ2-7 and V is TRBV2, with a possible D match to TRBD1 (6 bases). Trimming left V 10 bases short and J 7 bases short, with 26 bases between. Germline lookup yields CDR1 SNHLY and CDR2 FYNNEI. The CDR3 sequence is 15 residues long. CDR3 loop: CATESRVKGDNEQYF. CDR3 nucleotide sequence: TGTGCCACCGAAAGCAGGGTAAAGGGGGACAATGAGCAGTACTTC.

J is TRBJ2-2 and V is TRBV12-5; D is unclear. V shed 2 bases and J shed 5 bases, with 15 bases lying between them. The CDR3 spans 16 residues. Germline values: CDR1 LGHNT, CDR2 FRNRAP. The CDR3 is CASGLPPEFLTGELFF. DNA for the CDR3: TGTGCTAGTGGTTTGCCCCCGGAGTTTCTTACCGGGGAGCTGTTTTTT.

About this clonotype: The missing conserved phenylalanine or tryptophan at the end of this CDR3 makes a read error likely. The DNA is left out, because the CDR3 cannot be placed on it with certainty; the CDR3 is given as TCRdb lists it. This chain connects TRBV24-1 to TRBJ2-7; the D call of TRBD1 is as the table states it, not checked on the DNA. Germline CDR1 KGHDR, CDR2 SFDVKD. The CDR3 numbers 10 amino acids, ends counted. CDR3 amino acids: CATRGQPKRC.

This rearrangement joins TRBV13 to TRBJ1-2; 7 bases match TRBD1. J gave up 5 bases and V 5 bases, and 11 bases lay outside the gene matches. This CDR3 is 15 amino acids long. CDR1 PRHDT and CDR2 FYEKMQ come from the germline V gene (reference sequence). This chain's CDR3 is CASSTTGYEGYGYTF. The CDR3 nucleotides are TGTGCCAGCAGCACGACAGGGTACGAAGGATATGGCTACACCTTC.

This clonotype came up many times. The rearrangement joins TRBV12-3 or TRBV12-4 to TRBJ2-7; TRBD2 might be the D (5 bases). This CDR3 region has 12 residues. V shed 5 bases and J shed 2 bases, with 7 bases lying between them. CDR3: CASSLRAYEQYF. The DNA of the CDR3 is TGTGCCAGCAGTCTGAGGGCCTACGAGCAGTACTTC.

This clonotype was counted many times. This chain joins TRBV7-8 and TRBJ2-3; 13 bases fit TRBD2. Germline V gene data show CDR1 as SGHVS and CDR2 as FQNEAQ. The CDR3 extends over 16 amino acids. The ends lost 5 bases at V and 5 bases at J; junction bases unmatched: 7. In DNA form, the CDR3 reads TGTGCCAGCAGCAAACTGACTAGCGGGAGGTTAGATACGCAGTATTTT. Protein sequence: CASSKLTSGRLDTQYF. The variable domain in full, completed from reference TRBV7-8 and TRBJ2-3, reads GAGVSQSPRYKVAKRGQDVALRCDPISGHVSLFWYQQALGQGPEFLTYFQNEAQLDKSGLPSDRFFAERPEGSVSTLKIQRTQQEDSAVYLCASSKLTSGRLDTQYFGPGTRLTVL.

This chain uses TRBV6-1 with TRBJ2-2; a possible D gene is TRBD1 (6 bases). The CDR3 length is 16 residues. The V gene's germline CDR1 is MNHNS and CDR2 SASEGT. Trimming stripped 6 bases from V and 4 bases from J, with 18 bases between. The DNA for the CDR3 is TGTGCCAGCAGCCGAACCCTGGGACAAGGCACCGGGGAGCTGTTTTTT. It translates to CASSRTLGQGTGELFF.

This clonotype was counted at least ten times. This chain joins TRBV20-1 and TRBJ2-1; no clear D. CDR3 length: 14 residues. The V end was cut by 5 bases, the J end by 1 base, with 12 bases between. Germline CDR1 DFQATT, CDR2 SNEGSKA (reference sequence). The CDR3 here is CSAPSPQSYNEQFF. CDR3 DNA: TGCAGTGCTCCTAGTCCCCAATCCTACAATGAGCAGTTCTTC.

This clonotype was detected only a few times. The gene calls are TRBV15 and TRBJ1-3; 8 nucleotides align to TRBD1. The V gene's germline CDR1 is LNHNV and CDR2 YYDKDF (reference sequence). The CDR3 covers 15 residues. V lost 4 bases to trimming and J lost 4 bases; unmatched junction nucleotides: 6. CDR3 sequence: CATSKDRGSGNTIYF. Written as DNA, the CDR3 is TGTGCCACCAGCAAAGACAGGGGTTCAGGAAACACCATATATTTT.

This clonotype was seen many times. The CDR3, as DNA: TGTGCCAGCAGCTTAGTTGCCTCAGGGGGCTCAGCCAAAAACATTCAGTACTTC. Translating it yields CASSLVASGGSAKNIQYF. The V call is TRBV11-2, the J call TRBJ2-4; 8 bases map to TRBD1. Germline loops: CDR1 SGHAT, CDR2 FQNNGV. V lost 1 base to trimming and J lost 0 bases; unmatched junction nucleotides: 8. The CDR3 contains 18 residues.

This clonotype was seen a handful of times. The J gene is TRBJ2-1, the V gene TRBV19; no clear D gene. The germline CDR1 and CDR2 sequences are LNHDA and SQIVND (reference sequence). The CDR3 runs 14 residues. Trimming took 3 bases from V and 0 from J, leaving 6 bases between them. Here the CDR3 DNA reads TGTGCCAGTAGTATCAAGAGCTCCTACAATGAGCAGTTCTTC. Translation: CASSIKSSYNEQFF.

This clonotype was seen at least ten times. The rearrangement uses TRBV11-2 and TRBJ2-5; D tentatively fits TRBD1 or TRBD2 (6 bases each). Germline V lookup: CDR1 SGHAT, CDR2 FQNNGV. Trimming took 5 bases from V and 3 from J, leaving 13 bases between them. CDR3 length: 14 residues. In DNA form, the CDR3 reads TGTGCCAGCAGCCCGCCGGGGGCGGAAGAGACCCAGTACTTC. Its translation is CASSPPGAEETQYF.

The sample holds many counts of this clonotype. CDR3 coding DNA: TGTGCCAGCGGATCCGGGACAGGGGAAGAGACCCAGTACTTC. Protein product: CASGSGTGEETQYF. The chain uses TRBV2 and TRBJ2-5; 10 nucleotides match TRBD1. The length of the CDR3 is 14 residues. V dropped 8 bases and J dropped 3; count of bases not matched to a gene: 6. The germline V gene encodes CDR1 SNHLY and CDR2 FYNNEI.

This clonotype came up many times. The rearrangement uses TRBV30 and TRBJ2-3; D call uncertain. V lost 0 bases to trimming and J lost 0 bases, with 13 bases between them. The CDR3 length is 16 residues. Germline CDR1 is GTSNPN and CDR2 is SVGIG (reference sequence). The CDR3: CAWSVLAAGSTDTQYF. The CDR3 DNA reads as TGTGCCTGGAGTGTGTTGGCAGCTGGTAGCACAGATACGCAGTATTTT.